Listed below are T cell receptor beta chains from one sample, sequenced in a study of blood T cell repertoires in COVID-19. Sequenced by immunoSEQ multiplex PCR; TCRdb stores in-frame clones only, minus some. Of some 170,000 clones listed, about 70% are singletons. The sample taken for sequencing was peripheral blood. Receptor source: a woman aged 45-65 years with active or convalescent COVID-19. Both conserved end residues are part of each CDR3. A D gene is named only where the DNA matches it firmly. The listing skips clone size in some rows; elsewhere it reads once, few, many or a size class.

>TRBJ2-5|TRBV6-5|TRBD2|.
TGTGCCAGCACCTCTAGCGGGGGAGGCGGAGAGACCCAGTACTTC
CASTSSGGGGETQYF
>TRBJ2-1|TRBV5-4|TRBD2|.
TGTGCCAGCAGCTTGGCGGGAGGTGCCTACAATGAGCAGTTCTTC
CASSLAGGAYNEQFF
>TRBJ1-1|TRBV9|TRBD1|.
TGTGCCAGCATCTTCGCGGACAGGGGGAACACTGAAGCTTTCTTT
CASIFADRGNTEAFF
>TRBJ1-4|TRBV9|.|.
TGTGCCAGCAGCACAGGAGCAACTAATGAAAAACTGTTTTTT
CASSTGATNEKLFF
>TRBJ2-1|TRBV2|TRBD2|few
TGTGCCAGCAGTGAGGGGGGGTCCAATGAGCAGTTCTTC
CASSEGGSNEQFF
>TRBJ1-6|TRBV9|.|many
TGTGCCAGCAGCGTTTCCGTCGATAATTCACCCCTCCACTTT
CASSVSVDNSPLHF
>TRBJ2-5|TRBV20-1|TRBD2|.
TGCAGTGCTAGTAAGGGCCGGGAGGCCCAGTACTTC
CSASKGREAQYF
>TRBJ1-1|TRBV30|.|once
TGTGCCTGGAGTGTAAGGCGAGGGCTGCACGCTGAAGCTTTCTTT
CAWSVRRGLHAEAFF
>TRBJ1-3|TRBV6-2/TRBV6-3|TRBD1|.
TGTGCCAGCAGTGACAGGGCGAGCTCTGGAAACACCATATATTTT
CASSDRASSGNTIYF
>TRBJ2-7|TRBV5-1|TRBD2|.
TGCGCCAGCAGCATCCGACTAGCGGGAGCCTACGAGCAGTACTTC
CASSIRLAGAYEQYF
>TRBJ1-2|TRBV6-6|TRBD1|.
TGTGCCAGCAGTCACAAGGGACAGGGGGCGACAATGGAAGGCTACACCTTC
CASSHKGQGATMEGYTF
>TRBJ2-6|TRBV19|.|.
TGTGCCAGTGGAGAATTAATATCTGGGGCCAACGTCCTGACTTTC
CASGELISGANVLTF
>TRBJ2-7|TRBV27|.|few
TGTGCCAGCAGTCCCCGATCTAGATGGGCGGGCGAGCAGTACTTC
CASSPRSRWAGEQYF
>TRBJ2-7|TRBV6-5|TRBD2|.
TGTGCCAGTACTAGGACTAGCGGCTCCTACGAGCAGTACTTC
CASTRTSGSYEQYF
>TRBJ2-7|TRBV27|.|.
TGTGCCAGCAGTGGCGGGCTCTCCTACGAGCAGTACTTC
CASSGGLSYEQYF
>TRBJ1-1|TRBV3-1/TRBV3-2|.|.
TGTGCCAGCAGCCAAGTGGCCGCGAACACTGAAGCTTTCTTT
CASSQVAANTEAFF
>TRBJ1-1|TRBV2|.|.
TGTGCCCAAAAAAACCCTCAAACGGGAAGGAACACTGAAGCTTTCTTT
CAQKNPQTGRNTEAFF
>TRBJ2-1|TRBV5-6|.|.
TGTGCCAGCAGCTTGTTGCAGGTTGATAACAATGAGCAGTTCTTC
CASSLLQVDNNEQFF
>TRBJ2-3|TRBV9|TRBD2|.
TGTGCCAGCAGCCCTCGGGGTAGCGGGAACACAGATACGCAGTATTTT
CASSPRGSGNTDTQYF
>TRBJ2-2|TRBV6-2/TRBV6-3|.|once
TGTGCCAGCAGTTCTACAGGGTACACCGGGGAGCTGTTTTTT
CASSSTGYTGELFF
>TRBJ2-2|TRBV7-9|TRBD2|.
TGTGCCAGCAGCTTAGCGAATTCGGGGGGGCCCCCCGGGGAGCTGTTTTTT
CASSLANSGGPPGELFF
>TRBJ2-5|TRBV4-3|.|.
TGCGCCAGCAGCCAAGATGGCAGTCACCAAGAGACCCAGTACTTC
CASSQDGSHQETQYF
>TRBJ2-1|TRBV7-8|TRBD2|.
TGTGCCAGCAGCTTAGGAGCGGGGGGCTCCTACAATGAGCAGTTCTTC
CASSLGAGGSYNEQFF
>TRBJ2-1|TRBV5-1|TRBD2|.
TGCGCCAGCAGCTCCGCTCGAAGCGGGAGGGCCCACAATGAGCAGTTCTTC
CASSSARSGRAHNEQFF
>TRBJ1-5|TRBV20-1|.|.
TGCAGTGCTAGACTAAATGGGCCCCAGCATTTT
CSARLNGPQHF
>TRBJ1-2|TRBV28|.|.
TGTGCCAGCAGTTTGGGGGGAGACTATGGCTACACCTTC
CASSLGGDYGYTF
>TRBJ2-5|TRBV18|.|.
TGTGCCAGCTCACCGGCCTTTTCGGGGGGCGCCGTCCAAGAGACCCAGTACTTC
CASSPAFSGGAVQETQYF
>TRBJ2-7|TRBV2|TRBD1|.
TGTGCCAGCAGTGAGGGGACAGGGGTTGCCGAGCAGTACTTC
CASSEGTGVAEQYF
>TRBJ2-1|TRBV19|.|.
TGTGCCAGTAGCCGAACTAGCTCCTACAATGAGCAGTTCTTC
CASSRTSSYNEQFF
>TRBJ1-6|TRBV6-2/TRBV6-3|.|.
TGTGCCAGCAGCCTGGAGGACTCCTATAATTCACCCCTCCACTTT
CASSLEDSYNSPLHF
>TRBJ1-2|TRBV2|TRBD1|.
TGTGCCAGCAGGGGGGGGGTGAGGACAGGGCATGGCTACACCTTC
CASRGGVRTGHGYTF
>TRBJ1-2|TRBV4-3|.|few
TGCGCCAGCAGCCAAGATCAGGGTCAGTCCTATGGCTACACCTTC
CASSQDQGQSYGYTF